This T cell receptor (beta chain) was obtained from a study of OX40 agonist ivuxolimab in advanced cancers. Across the study: Ivuxolimab was administered intravenously to patients at 0.01 to 10 mg/kg every 2 weeks. Overall study results and limits: On average, a greater number of expanded clones characterised CD8+ T cells relative to CD4+.

There are 18 residues in the CDR3. The germline gives CDR1 LGHNA, CDR2 YSLEER. J gave up 7 bases and V 4 bases, and 15 bases lay outside the gene matches. Assay: immunoSEQ multiplex PCR; the TCRdb copy retains only in-frame clones and omits some. The sample contains approximately 65,000 clones, around four fifths of which appear only once. Concerning this clone: Its antigen remains unidentified.

This receptor was obtained from an adult with an advanced solid tumor such as melanoma, head and neck, liver or kidney cancer. The sample here was CD4+ or CD8+ T cells sorted from blood, taken in a trial of the OX40 agonist ivuxolimab. The rearrangement uses TRBV4-3 and TRBJ2-1; 11 nucleotides align to TRBD1. The CDR3 reads CASSPAPGQGVMRNEQFF. The CDR3 bases are TGCGCCAGCAGCCCCGCACCGGGACAGGGGGTGATGAGGAATGAGCAGTTCTTC.